This record looks at one T cell receptor (beta chain) sequence and its context. Its matching antigen is unknown. The record originates from a study of T cell responses to AZD1222 COVID-19 vaccine. Sequencing used immunoSEQ multiplex PCR; TCRdb keeps in-frame clones, though not all of them. Among over 150,000 clones listed, 80% to 95% were seen once. Study observations and caveats: Unmutated regions of variants are reportedly targeted by nearly half of spike-specific TCRs. Repertoire sampling was restricted to post-peak T cell response timepoints. Spike-wide coverage was observed for vaccine-associated CD4 TCRs, with dominant responses at 160-218 and 743-854. Possibly, clonal diversity was underestimated; donors were largely white British and included more females.

V was shortened by 8 bases and J by 6 bases, with 10 bases between the two germline ends. Germline lookup yields CDR1 KGHSH and CDR2 LQKENI. The CDR3 sequence is 12 residues long. This chain links TRBV18 with TRBJ1-4; no definite D call. The source of this sequence is an adult who received the MenACWY meningococcal vaccine as a control. The sequences come from peripheral blood, collected 28 days after the second dose of the MenACWY control vaccine. CDR3 sequence: CASKRADEKLFF. For the CDR3, the DNA is TGTGCCAGCAAAAGGGCGGATGAAAAACTGTTTTTT. The whole variable domain, remainder taken from reference TRBV18 and TRBJ1-4, is NAGVMQNPRHLVRRRGQEARLRCSPMKGHSHVYWYRQLPEEGLKFMVYLQKENIIDESGMPKERFSAEFPKEGPSILRIQQVVRGDSAAYFCASKRADEKLFFGSGTQLSVL.